This TCR beta chain was obtained from a study of regulatory T cells in long-lasting Graves disease. Researchers made TCR beta libraries by using iRepertoire HTBI primers and running Arm-PCR on CDR3 regions. MiXCR, applied by TCRdb to the multiplex PCR reads, yields one record per CDR3 protein. The table records about 450,000 distinct CDR3 sequences, about a sixth of them present only once. Noted time point: newly diagnosed GD, antithyroid drugs for less than 3 months. Following extraction of RNA from PBMCs, that RNA was used to make the TCR library. Enrollment of patients was through an endocrinology department in Xi'an, China. There are 17 residues in the CDR3. Germline V gives CDR1 LGHNA, CDR2 YNFKEQ. V gave up 6 bases and J gave up 7 bases; unmatched junction bases: 10. This clonotype was observed a few times. These data are also associated with another study on T cells in Graves' hyperthyroidism and ophthalmopathy. That source adds: With the HTBI primer set, the TCR CDR3 went through a first round of RT-PCR.

This receptor was taken from a woman in her 30s with Graves disease. The V call is TRBV4-2, the J call TRBJ2-1; 15 positions agree with TRBD2. Sequences were derived from peripheral blood mononuclear cells (PBMCs), sampled at new diagnosis, from a patient treated with antithyroid drugs. As DNA, the CDR3 is TGTGCCAGCAGTCGATACGGCGGGACTAGCGGGAGGAATGAGCAGTTCTTC. Amino acid sequence: CASSRYGGTSGRNEQFF.